This T cell receptor beta chain is from a study of CD8+CD57+ T cells in acquired aplastic anemia. The patients chosen for sequencing had shown expansion of CD8+CD57+ cells (detected by flow cytometry). Every one of the patients had aplastic anemia (severe, acquired). It was genomic DNA that served as the template for profiling TCR beta VDJ and CDR3. TCRdb reprocessed the reads via MiXCR and lists one record per CDR3 protein. The sample has fewer than 250,000 distinct CDR3 sequences, under 50% seen once. V was pared by 5 bases and J by 3 bases, with 3 bases of the junction left unmatched. The CDR3 consists of 14 residues. Germline V lookup: CDR1 SGDLS, CDR2 YYNGEE.

The sequenced sample was sorted CD4+, CD8+, or CD8+CD57+ T cells (not recorded which) from PBMCs. The clonotype originates from a human donor with aplastic anemia. This chain joins TRBV9 and TRBJ2-2; 8 bases agree with TRBD1. The CDR3 DNA sequence: TGTGCCAGCAGACCGGACAGGGACACCGGGGAGCTGTTTTTT. Protein sequence: CASRPDRDTGELFF.